This T cell receptor beta chain derives from a study of shared clonotypes between healthy human individuals. Whole-study results and caveats: The authors expected sequencing depth to affect clonotype sharing among donors.

On this clone itself: No antigen is known for it.

Germline values: CDR1 LNHDA, CDR2 SQIVND (reference sequence). CDR3 length: 14 residues. The V end was cut by 7 bases, the J end by 0 bases, with 11 bases between. Study processing details: Junction-only sequences without quality scores came from ImmunoSEQ, so filtering differed. Profiled with immunoSEQ multiplex PCR; TCRdb holds only in-frame clones, not every one. V, J and clone size are those of that table, while D and trimming were read from the DNA. The data hold more than 450,000 clones, with less than 85% observed a single time. The TCR was taken from a woman between 35 and 50 years old in good health. Some clones in this sample may be carry-over from other donors' samples. V gene TRBV19 combines with J gene TRBJ2-3; either TRBD1 or TRBD2 may fit D (5 bases each). Sequenced: PBMCs. The CDR3 coding sequence is TGTGCCAGTAAAACGGGGCTTAGCACAGATACGCAGTATTTT. Translated, it gives CASKTGLSTDTQYF.